Below, 28 T cell receptor beta chains from the same sample are listed, as sequenced in a study of blood T cell repertoires in COVID-19. Profiling relied on immunoSEQ multiplex PCR, and the TCRdb table lists in-frame clones only, not all of them. The data show some 160,000 clones, around four fifths seen once. Sequences were obtained from peripheral blood. Receptors originate from a woman older than 75 with acute or convalescent COVID-19.

The chain recombines TRBV25-1 with TRBJ2-7, with 10 nucleotides matching TRBD1. The CDR3 totals 14 residues. Trimming cost V 5 bases and J 1 base; bases outside gene matches: 2. Germline-derived CDR1 and CDR2 are MGHDK and SYGVNS. Here the CDR3 reads CASSWGQGSYEQYF. The CDR3 region has the DNA TGTGCCAGCAGTTGGGGACAGGGGTCCTACGAGCAGTACTTC.

This rearrangement joins TRBV6-1 to TRBJ1-4; D is undetermined. The CDR3 consists of 15 residues. V shed 1 base and J shed 2 bases, with 8 bases lying between them. Germline loops: CDR1 MNHNS, CDR2 SASEGT. The CDR3 nucleotides read TGTGCCAGCAGTGAAGTGTGGGCGACTAATGAAAAACTGTTTTTT. It codes for CASSEVWATNEKLFF.

The chain employs TRBV2 and TRBJ2-7; 8 nucleotides agree with TRBD1. Germline loops: CDR1 SNHLY, CDR2 FYNNEI. V shed 7 bases, J shed 7 bases, and the junction held 12 bases outside the gene matches. CDR3 length: 14 residues. CDR3: CASNEDTRGREQYF. The CDR3 bases are TGTGCCAGCAACGAAGATACCAGGGGGCGGGAGCAGTACTTC.

This chain links TRBV27 with TRBJ1-4; D remains ambiguous. CDR1 is MNHEY and CDR2 is SMNVEV in the germline V gene (reference sequence). V was cut by 6 bases and J by 7 bases, with 24 bases left in between. This CDR3 has 17 amino acids. The CDR3 sequence: CASSPQSRVTLSEKLFF. The DNA of the CDR3 is TGTGCCAGCAGCCCGCAGTCACGGGTTACGTTGAGTGAAAAACTGTTTTTT.

The V and J genes are TRBV10-3 and TRBJ1-6, with no clear D. In germline, CDR1 is ENHRY, CDR2 SYGVKD. Trimming left V 6 bases short and J 12 bases short, with 21 bases between. This CDR3 spans 15 amino acids. The CDR3 DNA sequence: TGTGCCATCAGCGACTCCGGTGAGGGTGCACAACCCCTCCACTTT. Encoded protein: CAISDSGEGAQPLHF.

The chain has TRBV2 and TRBJ2-3; TRBD2 aligns across 13 bases. The CDR3 has 15 amino acids. Unmatched junction bases numbered 1, after V lost 4 bases and J lost 3 bases. In germline, CDR1 is SNHLY, CDR2 FYNNEI. CDR3 DNA sequence: TGTGCCAGCAGTGTGGGACTAGCGGGGACAGATACGCAGTATTTT. Protein sequence: CASSVGLAGTDTQYF.

The chain combines TRBV2 with TRBJ1-2; 11 bases fit TRBD1. The V gene end was trimmed by 10 bases and the J gene end by 8 bases; junction bases not matched to a gene: 6. The CDR3 totals 12 residues. CDR1 and CDR2 from the germline V gene are SNHLY and FYNNEI. Here the CDR3 reads CATGQGARGYTF. In DNA, the CDR3 is TGTGCCACCGGACAGGGGGCCCGGGGCTACACCTTC.

V gene TRBV3-1 (or the pseudogene TRBV3-2) combines with J gene TRBJ2-5, with 15 bases fitting TRBD2. CDR3 size: 15 residues. Trimming took 4 bases from V and 4 from J; bases not matched to a gene: 1. Germline loops: CDR1 LGHDT, CDR2 YNNKEL (reference sequence). CDR3 sequence reads: CASSPGLAGGETQYF. The CDR3 DNA sequence: TGTGCCAGCAGCCCGGGACTAGCGGGAGGAGAGACCCAGTACTTC.

The chain carries TRBV29-1 and TRBJ2-4; the match to TRBD2 covers 7 bases. Per germline, CDR1 SQVTM and CDR2 ANQGSEA. V dropped 4 bases and J dropped 6; count of bases not matched to a gene: 0. The CDR3 extends over 11 amino acids. CDR3 in amino acids: CSVAGGNIQYF. CDR3 DNA sequence: TGCAGCGTTGCGGGGGGAAACATTCAGTACTTC. Variable domain in full (rest from reference TRBV29-1 and TRBJ2-4): SAVISQKPSRDICQRGTSLTIQCQVDSQVTMMFWYRQQPGQSLTLIATANQGSEATYESGFVIDKFPISRPNLTFSTLTVSNMSPEDSSIYLCSVAGGNIQYFGAGTRLSVL.

The chain couples TRBV19 to TRBJ2-3, with 8 bases that match TRBD1. Trimming took 5 bases from V and 0 from J; bases not matched to a gene: 4. Germline V gene sequence: CDR1 LNHDA, CDR2 SQIVND (reference sequence). The CDR3 contains 15 residues. The CDR3 region is CASSPGQGSTDTQYF. CDR3 coding DNA: TGTGCCAGTAGTCCAGGACAGGGAAGCACAGATACGCAGTATTTT.

The chain employs TRBV2 and TRBJ2-7; no clear D. V dropped 9 bases and J dropped 2 bases, with 8 bases sitting between them. In germline, CDR1 is SNHLY, CDR2 FYNNEI. The CDR3 spans 11 residues. The CDR3 nucleotides read TGTGCCAGTCAAACTACCTACGAGCAGTACTTC. Protein sequence: CASQTTYEQYF.

The rearrangement uses TRBV19 and TRBJ2-5; TRBD2 aligns across 8 bases. Losses at the gene ends were 4 bases for V and 5 bases for J; bases not matched to a gene: 6. The length of the CDR3 is 14 residues. The V gene's germline CDR1 is LNHDA and CDR2 SQIVND (reference sequence). This chain's CDR3 is CASSRGLVSETQYF. The CDR3 bases are TGTGCCAGTAGTAGGGGACTAGTTTCGGAGACCCAGTACTTC.

The V and J genes are TRBV24-1 and TRBJ1-2; tentatively, D is TRBD1 (5 bases). The CDR3 runs 16 residues. CDR1 is KGHDR, CDR2 SFDVKD, per germline. V was clipped by 0 bases and J by 0 bases, with 10 bases between them. The chain's CDR3 is CATSDLGGNSNYGYTF. In nucleotides, the CDR3 is TGTGCCACCAGTGATTTGGGGGGGAACTCTAACTATGGCTACACCTTC.

The genes are TRBV15 and TRBJ1-5; D remains unclear. With 1 base removed from V and 1 base from J, the gap between germline ends came to 8 bases. Germline assignment: CDR1 LNHNV and CDR2 YYDKDF (reference sequence). This CDR3 is built from 15 residues. Here the CDR3 reads CATSRGGFSNQPQHF. Written as DNA, the CDR3 is TGTGCCACCAGCAGAGGCGGGTTCAGCAATCAGCCCCAGCATTTT.

J is TRBJ2-1 and V is TRBV30; TRBD1 matches 8 bases. The CDR3 consists of 15 residues. Germline CDR1 is GTSNPN and CDR2 is SVGIG (reference sequence). V lost 1 base, J lost 8 bases, and 10 bases stayed unmatched. CDR3 residues: CAWSARDRLGYEQFF. For the CDR3, the DNA is TGTGCCTGGAGTGCCAGGGACAGGTTGGGCTATGAGCAGTTCTTC.

A few counts support this clone. The rearrangement links TRBV3-1 (or the pseudogene TRBV3-2) to TRBJ1-6, with 8 bases identical to TRBD1. Germline V gene sequence: CDR1 LGHDT, CDR2 YNNKEL (reference sequence). With 1 base clipped from V and 9 bases from J, the junction kept 2 bases outside the gene matches. This CDR3 is built from 14 residues. The CDR3 coding sequence is TGTGCCAGCAGCCAAGGCAGGGGGCTTTCACCCCTCCACTTT. Protein sequence: CASSQGRGLSPLHF.

The rearrangement joins TRBV3-1 (or the pseudogene TRBV3-2) to TRBJ2-7; D may be TRBD1 (6 bases). Deletions cut 0 bases from V and 7 bases from J, with 16 bases between. Germline values: CDR1 LGHDT, CDR2 YNNKEL (reference sequence). This CDR3 spans 15 amino acids. CDR3 nucleotides: TGTGCCAGCAGCCAAGATACAACAGGGATAGGGGAGCAGTACTTC. Its protein product is CASSQDTTGIGEQYF.

The V and J genes are TRBV15 and TRBJ2-1; the D gene is possibly TRBD2 (6 bases). From germline, CDR1 is LNHNV and CDR2 YYDKDF (reference sequence). Trimming took off 4 bases at V and 13 bases at J, with 14 bases between the two ends. The CDR3 contains 12 residues. For the CDR3, the DNA is TGTGCCACCAGCACCTTGGGGACTTTACAGTTCTTC. It specifies CATSTLGTLQFF.

V gene TRBV28 combines with J gene TRBJ2-7; possibly TRBD1 for D (6 bases). Trimming took 8 bases from V and 3 from J, leaving 8 bases between them. The CDR3 is made up of 11 amino acids. CDR1 MDHEN and CDR2 SYDVKM come from the germline V gene. The CDR3 is CASETGYEQYF. Written as DNA, the CDR3 is TGTGCCAGCGAGACAGGCTACGAGCAGTACTTC.

The chain uses TRBV28 and TRBJ2-1; 15 bases are a match to TRBD2. The CDR3 spans 17 residues. V lost 6 bases and J lost 6; bases outside the gene matches: 9. CDR1 is MDHEN, CDR2 SYDVKM, per germline. CDR3 loop: CASSTRTSGRALNEQFF. The CDR3 DNA follows: TGTGCCAGCAGCACCCGGACTAGCGGGAGGGCCCTCAATGAGCAGTTCTTC.

The rearrangement uses TRBV24-1 and TRBJ1-2; 10 positions match TRBD1. V lost 0 bases and J lost 6; bases outside the gene matches: 3. The CDR3 length is 15 residues. CDR1 is KGHDR, CDR2 SFDVKD, per germline. CDR3 bases: TGTGCCACCAGTGATTTGTCAGGGACAGGGGATGGCTACACCTTC. This gives the protein CATSDLSGTGDGYTF.

The chain uses TRBV19 and TRBJ1-5; TRBD1 aligns across 9 bases. This CDR3 contains 14 residues. The trim removed 6 bases at V and 7 bases at J, leaving 7 bases unmatched. The germline CDR1 and CDR2 sequences are LNHDA and SQIVND (reference sequence). CDR3 nucleotides: TGTGCCAGTAGGACCACAGGGGGCGGCCAGCCCCAGCATTTT. Amino acids: CASRTTGGGQPQHF.

The chain carries TRBV5-1 and TRBJ2-7, with TRBD2 matching 13 bases. The germline V gene encodes CDR1 SGHRS and CDR2 YFSETQ. J was trimmed by 3 bases and V by 7 bases; bases with no gene match: 13. The CDR3 runs 17 residues. CDR3 region: CASSRGLAGTGDYEQYF. For the CDR3, the DNA is TGCGCCAGCTCGAGGGGACTAGCGGGAACTGGGGACTACGAGCAGTACTTC.

The CDR3 DNA reads as TGTGCCAGCAGCTCCTGGACTAGCGGGGCACATGAGCAGTTCTTC. This translates into CASSSWTSGAHEQFF. The V and J genes are TRBV7-9 and TRBJ2-1; 12 bases match TRBD2. CDR1 and CDR2 from the germline V gene are SEHNR and FQNEAQ (reference sequence). With 4 bases clipped from V and 8 bases from J, the junction kept 6 bases outside the gene matches. The length of the CDR3 is 15 residues.

The chain has TRBV2 and TRBJ1-5, with a possible D match to TRBD1 (5 bases). The length of the CDR3 is 15 residues. The V end lost 2 bases, the J end lost 3 bases, and 11 bases lay between the germline ends. From germline, CDR1 is SNHLY and CDR2 FYNNEI. This CDR3 is CASSEPGRDNQPQHF. CDR3 coding DNA: TGTGCCAGCAGTGAACCCGGCAGGGACAATCAGCCCCAGCATTTT.

This rearrangement joins TRBV19 to TRBJ2-3; TRBD1 is a possible D gene (5 bases). Trimming cost V 9 bases and J 5 bases, with 9 bases left between them. There are 11 residues in the CDR3. Germline V gene lookup returns CDR1 LNHDA and CDR2 SQIVND (reference sequence). The CDR3 reads CASREGDTQYF. The CDR3 coding sequence is TGTGCCAGCAGGGAAGGAGATACGCAGTATTTT.

This chain uses TRBV6-5 with TRBJ1-1; D is unresolved. CDR3 length: 15 residues. Germline assignment: CDR1 MNHEY and CDR2 SVGAGI. V lost 0 bases to trimming and J lost 1 base, with 9 bases between them. The CDR3 spells CASSYSNYGNTEAFF. The CDR3 DNA sequence: TGTGCCAGCAGTTACTCAAATTACGGGAACACTGAAGCTTTCTTT.

The chain joins TRBV19 to TRBJ2-7, with 12 bases lining up with TRBD2. Germline V gene data show CDR1 as LNHDA and CDR2 as SQIVND (reference sequence). With V trimmed by 4 bases and J by 6 bases, 4 bases remained unmatched. CDR3 length: 14 residues. The CDR3 region has the DNA TGTGCCAGTAGTAGACTAGCGGGAGTAGGCGAGCAGTACTTC. Protein product: CASSRLAGVGEQYF.